The 10 T cell receptor beta chains below were found in one sample sequenced in a study of T cell responses to AZD1222 COVID-19 vaccine. Profiled with immunoSEQ multiplex PCR; TCRdb holds only in-frame clones, not every one. The table lists more than 85,000 clones, roughly 90% of them singletons. Sample: peripheral blood, taken on day 0 of AZD1222 vaccination. Every receptor here comes from an adult in good health.

This sequence joins TRBV27 and TRBJ1-5; TRBD1 matches 8 bases. The CDR3 spans 17 residues. Germline V gene data show CDR1 as MNHEY and CDR2 as SMNVEV (reference sequence). With 5 bases clipped from V and 0 bases from J, the junction kept 9 bases outside the gene matches. The CDR3 DNA follows: TGTGCCAGCAGTCCTTGGACAGGGAAGTATAGCAATCAGCCCCAGCATTTT. Protein sequence: CASSPWTGKYSNQPQHF.

The genes are TRBV27 and TRBJ1-6; the match to TRBD1 covers 8 bases. Germline CDR1 and CDR2: MNHEY and SMNVEV (reference sequence). V gave up 0 bases and J gave up 11 bases; unmatched junction bases: 6. This CDR3 contains 15 residues. For the CDR3, the DNA is TGTGCCAGCAGTTTATCGGACAGGGTTTCGGCACCCCTCCACTTT. Its translation: CASSLSDRVSAPLHF.

This clone showed up just a few times. This chain's CDR3 is CAWSAGGRSNQPQHF. CDR3 DNA: TGTGCCTGGAGTGCTGGGGGGAGGAGCAATCAGCCCCAGCATTTT. This rearrangement joins TRBV30 to TRBJ1-5; TRBD1 might be the D (5 bases). Germline CDR1 GTSNPN, CDR2 SVGIG (reference sequence). The CDR3 is 15 residues long. Trimming took off 1 base at V and 1 base at J, with 11 bases between the two ends.

This clone was detected a few times. The genes are TRBV14 and TRBJ2-7; 7 bases are a match to TRBD1. V lost 3 bases, J lost 3 bases, and 2 bases stayed unmatched. The CDR3 is 13 residues long. The germline V gene has CDR1 SGHDN and CDR2 FVKESK. The CDR3 here is CASSHPGGYEQYF. The CDR3 region has the DNA TGTGCCAGCAGCCACCCAGGGGGCTACGAGCAGTACTTC.

In this sample, this clone turned up once. The genes are TRBV24-1 and TRBJ2-5, with 9 positions matching TRBD1. The CDR3 has 15 amino acids. Germline V gives CDR1 KGHDR, CDR2 SFDVKD. The trim removed 7 bases at V and 4 bases at J, leaving 9 bases unmatched. This CDR3 reads CATSLSGTGRETQYF. CDR3 nucleotide sequence: TGTGCCACCAGCCTGTCCGGGACAGGGCGAGAGACCCAGTACTTC.

V and J are TRBV20-1 and TRBJ1-2; no definite D call. The CDR3 is 10 amino acids. Germline V gene sequence: CDR1 DFQATT, CDR2 SNEGSKA (reference sequence). Trimming pared 2 bases from V and 8 bases from J, leaving 6 bases between. For the CDR3, the DNA is TGCAGTGCTAGATTGGGGGGCTACACCTTC. Translation gives CSARLGGYTF.

The chain has TRBV7-8 and TRBJ2-1; perhaps TRBD2 as D (6 bases). Germline V gene sequence: CDR1 SGHVS, CDR2 FQNEAQ. The CDR3 covers 16 residues. Trimming shortened V by 0 bases and J by 8 bases, and 17 bases separated the two germline ends. Here the CDR3 DNA reads TGTGCCAGCAGCTTAGCGCTCGGCGGGGAGATCTATGAGCAGTTCTTC. Its protein is CASSLALGGEIYEQFF.

The gene calls are TRBV19 and TRBJ2-1, with 10 positions matching TRBD2. CDR1 and CDR2 (germline): LNHDA, SQIVND (reference sequence). V shed 8 bases, J shed 9 bases, and the junction held 10 bases outside the gene matches. The CDR3 is made up of 14 amino acids. The CDR3: CASLASGRSGEQFF. CDR3 DNA: TGTGCCAGTTTGGCTAGCGGGAGATCGGGTGAGCAGTTCTTC.

The rearrangement joins TRBV5-4 to TRBJ1-2; TRBD1 matches at 10 bases. The trim removed 1 base at V and 1 base at J, leaving 1 base unmatched. The CDR3 is 15 amino acids. The germline gives CDR1 SGHNT, CDR2 YYREEE (reference sequence). CDR3 in DNA: TGTGCCAGCAGCTTGTGGGACAGGGGTAACTATGGCTACACCTTC. Translated, it gives CASSLWDRGNYGYTF.

The chain couples TRBV19 to TRBJ2-7; tentatively, D is TRBD2 (6 bases). CDR1 LNHDA and CDR2 SQIVND come from the germline V gene (reference sequence). The germline V and J ends were trimmed by 3 bases and 2 bases, with 14 bases remaining between them. The CDR3 covers 15 residues. The CDR3 region is CASSILGGRTYEQYF. The CDR3 bases are TGTGCCAGTAGTATCTTGGGGGGACGTACCTACGAGCAGTACTTC.